The 7 T cell receptor beta chains in this list originate from one sample, sequenced in a study of follicular helper T cells after annual influenza vaccination. Sequenced by immunoSEQ multiplex PCR; TCRdb stores in-frame clones only, minus some. The repertoire holds around 6,200 clones, with around 84% as singletons. The time point denotes: 2015-2016 season, 7 days after influenza vaccination. Sequencing was performed on CXCR5- memory CD4+ T cells sorted from blood, taken 7 days after influenza vaccination. The receptor set was obtained from an adult who received the influenza vaccine.

The chain employs TRBV27 and TRBJ2-7; TRBD1 matches at 8 bases. Looked up from germline, CDR1 is MNHEY and CDR2 is SMNVEV (reference sequence). J was trimmed by 6 bases and V by 4 bases; bases with no gene match: 11. The CDR3 totals 15 residues. CDR3 DNA sequence: TGTGCCAGCAGTTCCCCCGGGGCAGGGGGCCTCGAGCAGTACTTC. Its translation is CASSSPGAGGLEQYF.

The CDR3 spells CASSSRTGSTGELFF. The CDR3 bases are TGTGCCAGCAGTTCCCGGACAGGGAGCACCGGGGAGCTGTTTTTT. The chain links TRBV28 to TRBJ2-2; 8 positions agree with TRBD1. The CDR3 is 15 residues long. Germline assignment: CDR1 MDHEN and CDR2 SYDVKM. Trimming cost V 4 bases and J 4 bases; bases outside gene matches: 5. The variable domain in full, completed from reference TRBV28 and TRBJ2-2, reads DVKVTQSSRYLVKRTGEKVFLECVQDMDHENMFWYRQDPGLGLRLIYFSYDVKMKEKGDIPEGYSVSREKKERFSLILESASTNQTSMYLCASSSRTGSTGELFFGEGSRLTVL.

This sequence joins TRBV19 and TRBJ2-3, with a tentative D call TRBD1 (5 bases). The CDR3 totals 16 residues. Trimming pared 5 bases from V and 0 bases from J, leaving 15 bases between. Germline assignment: CDR1 LNHDA and CDR2 SQIVND (reference sequence). In nucleotides, the CDR3 is TGTGCCAGTAGTGCCCTAAGGGGCCGAAGCACAGATACGCAGTATTTT. It yields the protein CASSALRGRSTDTQYF.

The genes are TRBV19 and TRBJ1-3; 11 positions agree with TRBD1. Germline CDR1 and CDR2: LNHDA and SQIVND (reference sequence). The V gene end was trimmed by 10 bases and the J gene end by 2 bases; junction bases not matched to a gene: 13. The CDR3 covers 17 residues. CDR3: CATGGTGGYLPGNTIYF. The CDR3 region has the DNA TGTGCCACCGGAGGGACAGGGGGATACCTTCCTGGAAACACCATATATTTT.

The V call is TRBV30, the J call TRBJ2-5, with D unresolved. CDR1 and CDR2 (germline): GTSNPN, SVGIG (reference sequence). The ends were cut back, 3 bases at V and 5 bases at J, with 7 bases in the middle. The CDR3 covers 11 residues. CDR3 amino acids: CAWSLRETQYF. The CDR3 DNA sequence: TGTGCCTGGAGCCTCAGGGAGACCCAGTACTTC.

The CDR3 spells CASSENRDQPQHF. CDR3 DNA sequence: TGTGCCAGCAGTGAGAACAGGGATCAGCCCCAGCATTTT. The rearrangement links TRBV2 to TRBJ1-5, with D possibly being TRBD1 (6 bases). CDR3 size: 13 residues. Germline-derived CDR1 and CDR2 are SNHLY and FYNNEI. V shed 3 bases and J shed 5 bases, with 8 bases lying between them.

The V and J genes are TRBV30 and TRBJ2-4, with D unresolved. V was shortened by 5 bases and J by 1 base, with 3 bases between the two germline ends. The length of the CDR3 is 11 residues. Germline CDR1 is GTSNPN and CDR2 is SVGIG (reference sequence). CDR3 protein: CAWSAKNIQYF. CDR3 sequence (DNA): TGTGCCTGGTCCGCCAAAAACATTCAGTACTTC.